Following are 10 T cell receptor beta chains from one sample sequenced in a study of blood T cell repertoires in COVID-19. TCRdb's copy holds only in-frame clones and misses some; the assay was immunoSEQ multiplex PCR. The sample gives 200,000 to 300,000 clones, roughly 84% of which show up once; approximately 2.3% is in the top ten. The sequenced sample consisted of peripheral blood. These receptors came from a man between 40 and 49 years old who had recovered from COVID-19.

The chain carries TRBV9 and TRBJ2-5; D gene uncertain. The length of the CDR3 is 12 residues. V was pared by 3 bases and J by 0 bases, with 3 bases between. The germline V gene has CDR1 SGDLS and CDR2 YYNGEE. For the CDR3, the DNA is TGTGCCAGCAGCGCAAACCAAGAGACCCAGTACTTC. It yields the protein CASSANQETQYF.

The V call is TRBV27, the J call TRBJ2-2; the match to TRBD2 covers 10 bases. CDR1 and CDR2 from the germline V gene are MNHEY and SMNVEV (reference sequence). With 2 bases clipped from V and 3 bases from J, the junction kept 9 bases outside the gene matches. The CDR3 consists of 18 residues. The CDR3 reads CASSLTVLAGAYTGELFF. CDR3 DNA: TGTGCCAGCAGTTTAACGGTGCTAGCGGGGGCTTACACCGGGGAGCTGTTTTTT.

With respect to this clone: The same CDR3 arises from other DNA sequences in this sample as well. This chain joins TRBV5-1 and TRBJ1-4, with D possibly matching TRBD1 (5 bases). The CDR3 covers 14 residues. V lost 0 bases to trimming and J lost 7 bases, with 10 bases between them. CDR1 SGHRS and CDR2 YFSETQ come from the germline V gene. CDR3 protein: CASSLGQGGEKLFF. In DNA, the CDR3 is TGCGCCAGCAGCTTGGGCCAGGGTGGTGAAAAACTGTTTTTT.

J is TRBJ1-1 and V is TRBV7-8; D unresolved. The CDR3 covers 15 residues. V lost 2 bases and J lost 1, with 11 bases in between. Germline CDR1 and CDR2: SGHVS and FQNEAQ. The CDR3 nucleotides read TGTGCCAGCAGCTTACGCCGGGTCCGGAACACTGAAGCTTTCTTT. Translation gives CASSLRRVRNTEAFF.

The rearrangement joins TRBV19 to TRBJ2-3; 7 bases fit TRBD1. The CDR3 is 14 amino acids. V was pared by 3 bases and J by 5 bases, with 5 bases of the junction left unmatched. Germline CDR1 and CDR2: LNHDA and SQIVND (reference sequence). The CDR3 reads CASSMPNRGDTQYF. DNA for the CDR3: TGTGCCAGTAGTATGCCTAACAGGGGAGATACGCAGTATTTT.

This clone was seen a handful of times. The DNA for the CDR3 is TGTGCCAGCAGCGACAGTGTCACCTACGAGCAGTACTTC. It specifies CASSDSVTYEQYF. The chain couples TRBV11-3 to TRBJ2-7; TRBD1 might be the D (5 bases). CDR1 and CDR2 from the germline V gene are SGHNT and YENEEA. V was trimmed by 5 bases and J by 2 bases, leaving 10 bases between them. This CDR3 has 13 amino acids.

The rearrangement uses TRBV5-1 and TRBJ2-7; possible D gene TRBD2, 6 bases. The CDR3 contains 16 residues. V lost 0 bases to trimming and J lost 2 bases, with 15 bases between them. Germline-derived CDR1 and CDR2 are SGHRS and YFSETQ. CDR3 sequence: CASSLGRGDATYEQYF. CDR3 DNA: TGCGCCAGCAGCTTGGGTCGCGGGGACGCAACCTACGAGCAGTACTTC.

V and J are TRBV13 and TRBJ2-5, with TRBD2 matching over 7 bases. CDR1 and CDR2 (germline): PRHDT, FYEKMQ (reference sequence). This CDR3 comprises 13 residues. The junction had 2 bases not matched to a gene; V was cut back by 3 bases and J by 4 bases. The CDR3 DNA reads TGTGCCAGCAGCTTTTCGGGGGGAGAGACCCAGTACTTC. Encoded protein: CASSFSGGETQYF.

This rearrangement joins TRBV6-2 or TRBV6-3 to TRBJ2-7; 7 bases line up with TRBD1. The CDR3 loop spans 14 amino acids. V lost 6 bases, J lost 4 bases, and 9 bases stayed unmatched. In germline, CDR1 is MNHEY, CDR2 SVGEGT. CDR3 DNA sequence: TGTGCCAGCAGCCCGACAGGGACGGAATACGAGCAGTACTTC. Amino acids: CASSPTGTEYEQYF.

This chain links TRBV4-1 with TRBJ1-6; TRBD1 matches 8 bases. Per germline, CDR1 MGHRA and CDR2 YSYEKL. This CDR3 region has 18 residues. The V gene end was trimmed by 0 bases and the J gene end by 1 base; junction bases not matched to a gene: 5. The CDR3 bases are TGCGCCAGCAGCCAAGAGAGGACAGGGAGGTCCTATAATTCACCCCTCCACTTT. Encoded protein: CASSQERTGRSYNSPLHF.